The clone carrying this TCR beta chain was counted between two and nine times. Its cognate antigen is unknown. TCR beta VDJ combinations and CDR3 sequences were profiled from genomic DNA. Each CDR3 protein is one row after TCRdb ran MiXCR on the reads. Among 120,000 or so distinct CDR3 sequences listed, more than 40% were seen once. This entry is derived from a study of CD8+CD57+ T cells in acquired aplastic anemia. About the study: Sorted cells (CD4+ and CD8+) yielded DNA amounts that averaged approximately 3 ug. Researchers reported that healthy donors averaged approximately 10 million reads for CD4+ cells.

CDR3 length equals 16 residues. Germline V gene sequence: CDR1 SGHAT, CDR2 FQNNGV. Trimming removed 4 bases at V and 2 bases at J, with 16 bases between. Broader study findings: A set of twenty-nine CD8+ CDR3 sequences was shared between patients and controls, and these sequences appeared highly expressed in patients.

Input material: sorted CD4+, CD8+, or CD8+CD57+ T cells (not recorded which) from PBMCs. This TCR was sampled from a human donor in good health, serving as a control. The chain links TRBV11-2 to TRBJ2-3; unclear D gene. CDR3 region: CASSYTRIELTDTQYF. For the CDR3, the DNA is TGTGCCAGCAGCTACACTCGGATTGAACTCACAGATACGCAGTATTTT.